Below, 8 T cell receptor beta chains from the same sample are listed, as sequenced in a study of blood T cell repertoires in COVID-19. TCRdb's copy holds only in-frame clones and misses some; the assay was immunoSEQ multiplex PCR. Counted here are about 220,000 clones, 80% to 90% occurring once; the ten biggest clones make up roughly 15%. Sequenced material: PBMCs or T cells enriched from blood (not recorded which). The receptors shown here come from a woman aged 45-65 years with acute COVID-19.

The V call is TRBV6-2 or TRBV6-3, the J call TRBJ2-5; tentatively, D is TRBD2 (6 bases). V shed 4 bases and J shed 4 bases, with 10 bases lying between them. Germline V gene sequence: CDR1 MNHEY, CDR2 SVGEGT. The length of the CDR3 is 13 residues. Here the CDR3 DNA reads TGTGCCAGCAGTTCCGGGAGCACAGAGACCCAGTACTTC. Residues: CASSSGSTETQYF.

The rearrangement uses TRBV5-1 and TRBJ2-1; 7 bases are shared with TRBD2. CDR3 size: 17 residues. CDR1 and CDR2 (germline): SGHRS, YFSETQ. Trimming removed 4 bases from V and 0 bases from J; junction bases left unmatched: 10. CDR3 nucleotides: TGCGCCAGCAGCCCGCAGTGGAGCGGGAACTCCTACAATGAGCAGTTCTTC. Its protein product is CASSPQWSGNSYNEQFF.

The chain has TRBV4-1 and TRBJ2-7; weak D call: TRBD1 (6 bases). This CDR3 has 15 amino acids. V shed 1 base and J shed 7 bases, with 17 bases lying between them. The germline gives CDR1 MGHRA, CDR2 YSYEKL. CDR3 sequence reads: CASSQVARGLGEQYF. The CDR3 region has the DNA TGCGCCAGCAGCCAAGTGGCCAGGGGCCTGGGGGAGCAGTACTTC.

The genes are TRBV19 and TRBJ1-3; 7 bases line up with TRBD1. The CDR3 length is 15 residues. V lost 5 bases and J lost 0; bases outside the gene matches: 4. The germline V gene has CDR1 LNHDA and CDR2 SQIVND (reference sequence). The CDR3 bases are TGTGCCAGTAGTCGACAGGGCGACTCTGGAAACACCATATATTTT. Translated, it gives CASSRQGDSGNTIYF.

This chain connects TRBV9 to TRBJ2-3; 9 bases line up with TRBD2. Germline V lookup: CDR1 SGDLS, CDR2 YYNGEE. The CDR3 spans 15 residues. V gave up 3 bases and J gave up 8 bases; unmatched junction bases: 10. CDR3 nucleotide sequence: TGTGCCAGCAGCGCTCGTTCTAGCGGGATGGGTACGCAGTATTTT. Its protein is CASSARSSGMGTQYF.

This chain joins TRBV11-3 and TRBJ2-2, with 10 bases lining up with TRBD2. Per the germline V gene, CDR1 is SGHNT and CDR2 is YENEEA. The CDR3 length is 16 residues. With V trimmed by 5 bases and J by 4 bases, 7 bases remained unmatched. The CDR3 DNA follows: TGTGCCAGCAGCCCTCATAGCGGGAGGAGCACCGGGGAGCTGTTTTTT. Its protein product is CASSPHSGRSTGELFF. Supplemented by reference TRBV11-3 and TRBJ2-2, the full variable domain reads EAGVVQSPRYKIIEKKQPVAFWCNPISGHNTLYWYLQNLGQGPELLIRYENEEAVDDSQLPKDRFSAERLKGVDSTLKIQPAELGDSAVYLCASSPHSGRSTGELFFGEGSRLTVL.

The chain carries TRBV27 and TRBJ1-5; 9 positions match TRBD1. Germline V gives CDR1 MNHEY, CDR2 SMNVEV (reference sequence). Trimming took 4 bases from V and 4 from J; bases not matched to a gene: 2. The CDR3 extends over 14 amino acids. The CDR3 coding sequence is TGTGCCAGCAGTTGGGACAGGGAGAATCAGCCCCAGCATTTT. Translated: CASSWDRENQPQHF.

This clone appeared once. This chain connects TRBV28 to TRBJ2-7; weak D call: TRBD1 (6 bases). CDR3 length: 16 amino acids. CDR1 and CDR2 from the germline V gene are MDHEN and SYDVKM. V was trimmed by 4 bases and J by 2 bases, leaving 18 bases between them. CDR3 protein: CASSWARTVDTYEQYF. The DNA of the CDR3 is TGTGCCAGCAGTTGGGCTCGGACAGTAGACACCTACGAGCAGTACTTC.